A single sample gave rise to the 2 T cell receptor beta chains below, sequenced in a study of T cells after yellow fever vaccination. Each CDR3 protein is one row after TCRdb ran MiXCR on the 5' RACE reads. This table has hundreds of thousands of distinct CDR3 sequences, roughly 13% appearing once. Material: PBMCs, obtained on the day of the yellow fever booster vaccination. Every receptor here comes from a man aged 25-40 years who received the YFV17D yellow fever vaccine.

A note on this clonotype: A read error is possible here, since a much larger clone lies one base away. CDR3 coding DNA: TGTGCCAGCAGTCCCCGATTGAAAACCGCTAGCGGGGCGAGTTACAATGAGCAGTTCTTC. Translating it yields CASSPRLKTASGASYNEQFF. The V and J genes are TRBV6-2 or TRBV6-3 and TRBJ2-1, with 9 bases matching TRBD2. CDR1 is MNHEY and CDR2 is SVGEGT in the germline V gene. V trimming: 5 bases; J trimming: 4 bases; junction bases outside the gene matches: 21. The CDR3 spans 20 residues.

The genes are TRBV12-3 or TRBV12-4 and TRBJ2-1; D is unclear. The CDR3 spans 11 residues. Trimming stripped 4 bases from V and 8 bases from J, with 6 bases between. CDR3 in amino acids: CASSWADEQFF. The CDR3 DNA reads as TGTGCCAGCAGTTGGGCCGATGAGCAGTTCTTC.